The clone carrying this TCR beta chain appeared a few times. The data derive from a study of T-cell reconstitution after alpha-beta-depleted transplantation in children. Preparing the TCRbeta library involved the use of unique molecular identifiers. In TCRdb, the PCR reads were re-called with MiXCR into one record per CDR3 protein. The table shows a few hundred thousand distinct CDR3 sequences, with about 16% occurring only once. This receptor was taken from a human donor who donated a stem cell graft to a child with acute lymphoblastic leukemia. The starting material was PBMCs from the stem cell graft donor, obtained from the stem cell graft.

The chain's CDR3 is CASSHGQGLNQPQHF. The CDR3 DNA is TGTGCCAGCAGCCATGGACAGGGGCTCAATCAGCCCCAGCATTTT. The V gene is TRBV7-9, the J gene TRBJ1-5; 9 nucleotides line up with TRBD1. With V trimmed by 5 bases and J by 3 bases, 5 bases remained unmatched. The CDR3 is 15 amino acids. Germline CDR1 and CDR2: SEHNR and FQNEAQ (reference sequence).